This T cell receptor (beta chain) appears in the sequencing data of a study of OX40 agonist ivuxolimab in advanced cancers. Study context: The group had a mean age of 60 years, ranged from about 20 to 79, and was approximately 81% male. Study conclusions and caveats: Certain nonresponding patients likewise had low normalized T-cell clonal expansion.

The junction had 8 bases not matched to a gene; V was cut back by 6 bases and J by 4 bases. Germline CDR1 is LNHDA and CDR2 is SQIVND (reference sequence). CDR3 size: 15 residues. Worth noting for this clone: What it binds is not known.

Libraries were prepared by immunoSEQ multiplex PCR; TCRdb keeps only in-frame clonotypes and omits some of them. The sample yields some 70,000 clones, approximately 90% seen once. Source: CD4+ or CD8+ T cells sorted from blood, taken in a trial of the OX40 agonist ivuxolimab. This TCR was sampled from an adult with an advanced solid tumor such as melanoma, head and neck, liver or kidney cancer. The V call is TRBV19, the J call TRBJ2-2; 7 nucleotides line up with TRBD2. Here the CDR3 DNA reads TGTGCCAGTAGGAGGCTTGGCGGGGGCACCGGGGAGCTGTTTTTT. This sequence encodes CASRRLGGGTGELFF. The entire variable domain, with the rest obtained from reference TRBV19 and TRBJ2-2, is as follows: DGGITQSPKYLFRKEGQNVTLSCEQNLNHDAMYWYRQDPGQGLRLIYYSQIVNDFQKGDIAEGYSVSREKKESFPLTVTSAQKNPTAFYLCASRRLGGGTGELFFGEGSRLTVL.